Below, 15 T cell receptor beta chains from the same sample are listed, as sequenced in a study of PD-L1 blockade in urothelial cancer. Produced via immunoSEQ multiplex PCR; TCRdb's table is partial and in-frame only. The sample yields about 23,000 clones, around 90% seen once. Sample time point: peripheral blood 6 weeks after treatment start. Source: PBMCs, taken around atezolizumab (anti-PD-L1) treatment. The origin of the receptors is an older woman with urothelial cancer.

This chain connects TRBV13 to TRBJ2-2; 9 bases map to TRBD1. In germline, CDR1 is PRHDT, CDR2 FYEKMQ (reference sequence). The junction had 5 bases not matched to a gene; V was cut back by 6 bases and J by 6 bases. This CDR3 has 14 residues. The CDR3 DNA reads TGTGCCAGCAGGCCTAACAGGGGGCCCGGGGAGCTGTTTTTT. Amino acids: CASRPNRGPGELFF.

The J gene is TRBJ2-1, the V gene TRBV5-1; TRBD1 is a possible D gene (6 bases). The CDR3 has 15 residues. The V gene lost 0 bases and the J gene lost 3 bases, with 10 bases spanning the gap. Per the germline V gene, CDR1 is SGHRS and CDR2 is YFSETQ. CDR3 in amino acids: CASSLGGQSYNEQFF. The CDR3 bases are TGCGCCAGCAGCTTGGGGGGACAAAGCTACAATGAGCAGTTCTTC.

The chain is built from TRBV29-1 and TRBJ2-3; 9 bases align to TRBD1. Germline CDR1 reads SQVTM; CDR2 reads ANQGSEA. V gave up 6 bases and J gave up 6 bases; unmatched junction bases: 7. CDR3 length: 13 amino acids. Here the CDR3 reads CSVAGGQGDTQYF. The CDR3 region has the DNA TGCAGCGTAGCCGGTGGACAGGGGGATACGCAGTATTTT.

The rearrangement joins TRBV5-4 to TRBJ2-7, with D tentatively TRBD1 (5 bases). CDR3 length: 14 residues. CDR1 SGHNT and CDR2 YYREEE come from the germline V gene (reference sequence). V lost 0 bases, J lost 4 bases, and 11 bases lay in between. DNA of the CDR3: TGTGCCAGCAGCTTGGGACAGATCGTGTACGAGCAGTACTTC. This sequence encodes CASSLGQIVYEQYF.

The genes are TRBV4-2 and TRBJ1-1, with 9 bases matching TRBD1. This CDR3 spans 16 amino acids. CDR1 and CDR2 (germline): LGHNA, YNFKEQ. V lost 0 bases to trimming and J lost 4 bases; unmatched junction nucleotides: 6. CDR3 amino acids: CASSQDRTGEVTEAFF. In DNA form, the CDR3 reads TGTGCCAGCAGCCAAGATCGGACAGGGGAAGTCACTGAAGCTTTCTTT.

The chain uses TRBV11-3 and TRBJ2-2; D possibly corresponds to TRBD1 (6 bases). The germline V gene encodes CDR1 SGHNT and CDR2 YENEEA. V lost 5 bases to trimming and J lost 3 bases, with 13 bases between them. This CDR3 contains 15 residues. The CDR3 reads CASSTRDNYTGELFF. DNA for the CDR3: TGTGCCAGCAGCACCCGGGACAACTACACCGGGGAGCTGTTTTTT.

A remark on this clone: One junction end does not reproduce the germline sequence, and a read error may be involved. This chain links TRBV27 with TRBJ1-2; the D is unclear. Per germline, CDR1 MNHEY and CDR2 SMNVEV (reference sequence). This CDR3 region has 10 residues. CDR3 sequence (DNA): TGTGCCAGCAATCTTTCTAAACGTCCCTTC. The encoded protein is CASNLSKRPF.

The chain uses TRBV19 and TRBJ1-1, with D unresolved. Trimming shortened V by 7 bases and J by 4 bases, and 10 bases separated the two germline ends. CDR3 size: 12 residues. Per germline, CDR1 LNHDA and CDR2 SQIVND (reference sequence). The DNA of the CDR3 is TGTGCCAGTACCCAACATGGCACTGAAGCTTTCTTT. This encodes CASTQHGTEAFF.

The V call is TRBV18, the J call TRBJ2-2; D might be TRBD1 (6 bases). V was pared by 2 bases and J by 5 bases, with 12 bases between. Germline lookup yields CDR1 KGHSH and CDR2 LQKENI. This CDR3 spans 15 amino acids. Written as DNA, the CDR3 is TGTGCCAGCTCACCAGAGACAGGCGGGACCGGGGAGCTGTTTTTT. Amino acid sequence: CASSPETGGTGELFF.

V usage is TRBV7-2 and J usage is TRBJ2-5, with a weak D call TRBD1 (7 bases). Trimming removed 5 bases at V and 7 bases at J, with 14 bases between. The CDR3 is made up of 13 amino acids. CDR1 is SGHTA and CDR2 is FQGNSA in the germline V gene. In DNA, the CDR3 is TGTGCCAGCAGCCCGGACAGGCGGGGGACCCAGTACTTC. It specifies CASSPDRRGTQYF.

The chain employs TRBV5-1 and TRBJ2-2; D call uncertain. CDR1 is SGHRS, CDR2 YFSETQ, per germline. V lost 4 bases to trimming and J lost 7 bases, with 8 bases between them. The CDR3 loop spans 12 amino acids. Here the CDR3 DNA reads TGCGCCAGCAGCCTGGCTTACGGGGAGCTGTTTTTT. Protein sequence: CASSLAYGELFF. Variable domain in full (rest from reference TRBV5-1 and TRBJ2-2): KAGVTQTPRYLIKTRGQQVTLSCSPISGHRSVSWYQQTPGQGLQFLFEYFSETQRNKGNFPGRFSGRQFSNSRSEMNVSTLELGDSALYLCASSLAYGELFFGEGSRLTVL.

J is TRBJ1-5 and V is TRBV19; no clear D gene. This CDR3 spans 15 amino acids. Germline V lookup: CDR1 LNHDA, CDR2 SQIVND (reference sequence). Trimming pared 6 bases from V and 4 bases from J, leaving 16 bases between. CDR3 loop: CASSLPFRGNQPQHF. DNA for the CDR3: TGTGCCAGTAGCCTTCCCTTTCGGGGAAATCAGCCCCAGCATTTT.

The chain couples TRBV5-1 to TRBJ1-4, with D tentatively TRBD1 (6 bases). Germline V CDR1 and CDR2: SGHRS, YFSETQ. V lost 5 bases and J 5 bases, leaving 16 bases between the germline ends. This CDR3 comprises 15 residues. The CDR3 loop is CASRPTTGGNEKLFF. Written as DNA, the CDR3 is TGCGCCAGCAGGCCAACGACAGGCGGCAATGAAAAACTGTTTTTT. The full variable domain, with the rest looked up from reference TRBV5-1 and TRBJ1-4, is KAGVTQTPRYLIKTRGQQVTLSCSPISGHRSVSWYQQTPGQGLQFLFEYFSETQRNKGNFPGRFSGRQFSNSRSEMNVSTLELGDSALYLCASRPTTGGNEKLFFGSGTQLSVL.

The V gene is TRBV5-5, the J gene TRBJ2-1; 8 nucleotides match TRBD1. The CDR3 has 15 residues. With V trimmed by 0 bases and J by 7 bases, 6 bases remained unmatched. Germline V CDR1 and CDR2: SGHKS, YYEKEE (reference sequence). The CDR3 DNA follows: TGTGCCAGCAGCTTGGCCCCAGGGGGCTGGAATGAGCAGTTCTTC. Translating it yields CASSLAPGGWNEQFF.

J is TRBJ1-2 and V is TRBV9; D might be TRBD1 (5 bases). This CDR3 is 14 amino acids long. V was cut by 0 bases and J by 3 bases, with 9 bases left in between. Germline lookup yields CDR1 SGDLS and CDR2 YYNGEE. This CDR3 is CASSVAQGYYGYTF. Here the CDR3 DNA reads TGTGCCAGCAGCGTAGCTCAGGGCTACTATGGCTACACCTTC.